This is a list of T cell receptor beta chains from one sample in a study of blood T cell repertoires in COVID-19. Clones were read by immunoSEQ multiplex PCR, and TCRdb kept only the in-frame ones, dropping some. This table holds under 250,000 clones, around 81% found once. The specimen sequenced was PBMCs or T cells enriched from blood (not recorded which). The receptors were gathered from a man between 25 and 39 years old with acute COVID-19. The CDR3 runs from the conserved cysteine through the conserved F or W. D genes are given only for firm matches. Part of the rows lack a size; the others show once, few, many or a class for expanded clones.

len: 14
abundance: .
d_gene: TRBD1
j_gene: TRBJ2-7
v_gene: TRBV10-1
CDR3aa: CASRQQGSSYEQYF
CDR3nt: TGCGCCAGCAGACAACAGGGGAGTTCCTACGAGCAGTACTTC

len: 16
abundance: .
d_gene: .
j_gene: TRBJ2-5
v_gene: TRBV9
CDR3aa: CASSPERSSVQETQYF
CDR3nt: TGTGCCAGCAGCCCCGAGAGGTCCAGCGTCCAAGAGACCCAGTACTTC

len: 18
abundance: .
d_gene: .
j_gene: TRBJ2-7
v_gene: TRBV12-2
CDR3aa: CASRSVSGRDRGTYEQYF
CDR3nt: TGTGCAAGTCGCTCGGTTAGCGGCCGGGACAGGGGGACCTACGAGCAGTACTTC

len: 17
abundance: .
d_gene: .
j_gene: TRBJ1-6
v_gene: TRBV5-7
CDR3aa: CASNSTGGSSYNSPLHF
CDR3nt: TGTGCCAGCAACTCGACGGGGGGGAGCTCCTATAATTCACCCCTCCACTTT

len: 20
abundance: .
d_gene: .
j_gene: TRBJ1-1
v_gene: TRBV21-1
CDR3aa: CASSKVVQTRQETMNTEAFF
CDR3nt: TGTGCCAGCAGCAAAGTAGTCCAGACGAGACAGGAGACTATGAACACTGAAGCTTTCTTT

len: 16
abundance: .
d_gene: .
j_gene: TRBJ1-2
v_gene: TRBV19
CDR3aa: CASSIEGAGADYGYTF
CDR3nt: TGTGCCAGTAGTATAGAAGGGGCGGGGGCGGACTATGGCTACACCTTC

len: 13
abundance: .
d_gene: .
j_gene: TRBJ2-2
v_gene: TRBV6-1
CDR3aa: CASSEAGSGELFF
CDR3nt: TGTGCCAGCAGTGAGGCAGGGTCCGGGGAGCTGTTTTTT

len: 15
abundance: .
d_gene: .
j_gene: TRBJ1-2
v_gene: TRBV27
CDR3aa: CASSFSREADYGYTF
CDR3nt: TGTGCCAGCAGTTTCAGCAGGGAAGCTGACTATGGCTACACCTTC

len: 17
abundance: .
d_gene: .
j_gene: TRBJ1-5
v_gene: TRBV6-1
CDR3aa: CASSGRAVVDSNQPQHF
CDR3nt: TGTGCCAGCAGTGGGAGGGCAGTCGTCGATAGCAATCAGCCCCAGCATTTT

len: 14
abundance: .
d_gene: TRBD1
j_gene: TRBJ1-5
v_gene: TRBV6-5
CDR3aa: CASSSTGGDWPQHF
CDR3nt: TGTGCCAGCAGTTCCACAGGGGGTGACTGGCCCCAGCATTTT

len: 14
abundance: few
d_gene: .
j_gene: TRBJ1-5
v_gene: TRBV30
CDR3aa: CAWSLAGQRQPQHF
CDR3nt: TGTGCCTGGAGTCTGGCAGGGCAAAGGCAGCCCCAGCATTTT